Sequencing of this TCR beta chain was carried out in a study of cytomegalovirus exposure and HLA in healthy donors. Notes on the study in general: Rare TCR sequences dominated, though some public TCRs recurred in many donors. Listed as cytomegalovirus-associated were 170 or so TCR beta chains. On later analysis, the bulk of CMV-associated TCR beta chains appeared to be HLA-restricted.

As for the donors, each was a healthy bone marrow donor. On this clone: Its antigen is unknown.

PCR was performed using 60 Vbeta and 13 Jbeta primers. TCRdb's copy holds only in-frame clones and misses some; the assay was immunoSEQ multiplex PCR. This sample has roughly 100,000 clones, with around 80% found just once. The trim removed 0 bases at V and 0 bases at J, leaving 3 bases unmatched. CDR3 length equals 16 residues. CDR1 and CDR2 (germline): SGDLS, YYNGEE. The sequence was collected from a woman under 30 in good health and CMV-seropositive. The chain is built from TRBV9 and TRBJ2-3; 8 nucleotides line up with TRBD2. The source material was PBMCs. The CDR3 region is CASSVDGRESTDTQYF. For the CDR3, the DNA is TGTGCCAGCAGCGTAGACGGGAGGGAGAGCACAGATACGCAGTATTTT.